This T cell receptor beta chain was retrieved from a study of beta chain features in type 1 diabetes. Study-level findings and limits: All four CD4+ subsets of Type 1 diabetes patients contained TCRB CDR3s that were moderately but significantly shorter.

What was sequenced were expressed TCRB transcripts, since all of the isolated RNA had been reverse transcribed. Using immunoSEQ multiplex PCR, the repertoire was profiled, and TCRdb retains in-frame clones only, with some absent. The sample has more than 250,000 clones, about 23% seen once. Worth noting for this clone: No antigen is known for it.

This CDR3 has 13 residues. Per the germline V gene, CDR1 is MGHDK and CDR2 is SYGVNS. The V end was cut by 6 bases, the J end by 0 bases, with 9 bases between. The receptor's source is a woman in her twenties or thirties with type 1 diabetes. This chain joins TRBV25-1 and TRBJ2-7; weak D call: TRBD1 (6 bases). Sequenced sample: naive CD4+ T cells from blood. The CDR3 reads CASRGQNSYEQYF. The CDR3 nucleotides read TGTGCCAGCAGAGGACAGAACTCCTACGAGCAGTACTTC.